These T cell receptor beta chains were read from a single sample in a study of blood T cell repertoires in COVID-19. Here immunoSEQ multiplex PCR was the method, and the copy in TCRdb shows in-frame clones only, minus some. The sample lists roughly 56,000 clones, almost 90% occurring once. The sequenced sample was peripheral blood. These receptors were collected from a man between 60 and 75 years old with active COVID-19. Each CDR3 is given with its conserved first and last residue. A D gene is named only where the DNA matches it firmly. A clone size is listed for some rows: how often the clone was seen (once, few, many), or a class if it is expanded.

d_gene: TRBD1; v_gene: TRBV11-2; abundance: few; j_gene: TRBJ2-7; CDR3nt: TGTGCCAGCAGCTTCCCCACCGCGGACAGGTCCTACGAGCAGTACTTC; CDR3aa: CASSFPTADRSYEQYF
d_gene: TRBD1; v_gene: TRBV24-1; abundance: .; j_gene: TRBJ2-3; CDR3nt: TGTGCCACCAGTGATTTTGACAGGGGTACGCAGTATTTT; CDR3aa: CATSDFDRGTQYF
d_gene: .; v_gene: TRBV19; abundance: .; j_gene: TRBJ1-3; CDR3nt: TGTGCCTCGAAGGCTCCCCCAGCCTCGCGCGGGGGAAACACCATATATTTT; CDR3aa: CASKAPPASRGGNTIYF
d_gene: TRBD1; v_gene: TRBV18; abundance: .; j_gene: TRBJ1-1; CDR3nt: TGTGCCAGCTCACGGGACAGGGTCCCCTCCTCTTATATGAACACTGAAGCTTTCTTT; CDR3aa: CASSRDRVPSSYMNTEAFF
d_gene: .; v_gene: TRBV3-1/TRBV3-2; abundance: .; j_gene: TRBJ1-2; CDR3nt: TGTGCCAGCAGCCAGGCACGATTCAATGGCTACACCTTC; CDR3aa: CASSQARFNGYTF
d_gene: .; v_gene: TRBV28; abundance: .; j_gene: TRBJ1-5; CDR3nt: TGTGCCAGCAGTTGGGGGCATCAGCCCCAGCATTTT; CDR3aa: CASSWGHQPQHF
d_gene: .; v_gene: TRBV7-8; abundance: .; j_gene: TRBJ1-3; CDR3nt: TGTGGTAGTAGATCTCACTCTGGAAACACCATATATTTT; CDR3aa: CGSRSHSGNTIYF
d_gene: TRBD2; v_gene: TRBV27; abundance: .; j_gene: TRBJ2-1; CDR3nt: TGTGCCAGCAGTTTAGGTCGCGGGAGAAATGAGCAGTTCTTC; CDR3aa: CASSLGRGRNEQFF
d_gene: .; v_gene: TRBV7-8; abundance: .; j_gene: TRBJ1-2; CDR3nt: TGTGCCAGCAGCCTATCCGGGACATCCTATGGCTACACCTTC; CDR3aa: CASSLSGTSYGYTF
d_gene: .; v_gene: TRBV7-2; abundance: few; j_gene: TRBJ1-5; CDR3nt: TGTGCCAGCAGCCAGGTACGGGGACATAGGCAGCCCCAGCATTTT; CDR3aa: CASSQVRGHRQPQHF
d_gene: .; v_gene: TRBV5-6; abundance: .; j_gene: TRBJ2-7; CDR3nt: TGTGCCAGCAGGACGTGGGGGCGTTACGAGCAGTACTTC; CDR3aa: CASRTWGRYEQYF